The clone carrying this TCR beta chain appeared a few times. Its cognate antigen is unknown. The data originate from a study of T-cell memory formation after mild COVID-19. Regarding the study as a whole: Cross-reactive memory seemingly joined, as some responding clones were found in pre-infection memory. Among clones contracting day 15 to 85, CD4/CD8 was balanced, whereas later expanders leaned CD4+. Among clones peaking at day 37 in the second wave, SARS-CoV-2 specificity remained unconfirmed.

TCRdb independently ran MiXCR on the 5' RACE reads; one entry per CDR3 protein. The sample lists over 350,000 distinct CDR3 sequences, 20% to 25% occurring once. The length of the CDR3 is 12 residues. Germline CDR1 reads SNHLY; CDR2 reads FYNNEI. Losses at the gene ends were 8 bases for V and 3 bases for J; bases not matched to a gene: 4. The TCR comes from an adult woman who had mild COVID-19 (a few samples of this study predate the infection). Cell type and time point are not known. The chain is built from TRBV2 and TRBJ2-7, with TRBD1 matching 7 bases. Sequencing was carried out using PBMCs or a T cell subset sorted from them (not recorded which). CDR3 DNA: TGTGCCAGCGACAGGGTAAACTACGAGCAGTACTTC. This sequence encodes CASDRVNYEQYF.